These T cell receptor beta chains were read from a single sample in a study of T cell repertoires in cytomegalovirus infection. TCRdb reprocessed the reads with MiXCR, giving one entry per CDR3 protein. Here the sample spans 740,000 or so distinct CDR3 sequences, 35% being singletons. The sequenced sample was PBMCs. The source is a human donor in good health (CMV status not recorded). Some clones in this sample may be carry-over from other donors' samples. CDR3s include the opening cysteine and the closing phenylalanine or tryptophan. D genes are given only for firm matches. Rows may omit the clone size; those that give it use once, few, many or a size class.

clone size	J gene	D gene	V gene	CDR3 protein	CDR3 DNA
few	TRBJ1-3	TRBD1	TRBV6-1	CASKGQGYTIYF	TGTGCCAGCAAGGGACAGGGCTACACCATATATTTT
many	TRBJ2-4	TRBD2	TRBV7-2	CASSPRTSGKNIQYF	TGTGCCAGCAGCCCAAGGACTAGCGGTAAAAACATTCAGTACTTC
.	TRBJ1-6	.	TRBV28	CASSPRGWPLHF	TGTGCCAGCAGTCCCCGGGGCTGGCCCCTCCACTTT
.	TRBJ2-7	.	TRBV19	CASSTPGYEQYF	TGTGCCAGTAGTACCCCGGGCTACGAGCAGTACTTC
many	TRBJ2-7	.	TRBV7-8	CASSRLQGSGSYEQYF	TGTGCCAGCAGCCGCCTGCAGGGAAGTGGCTCCTACGAGCAGTACTTC
few	TRBJ2-3	TRBD2	TRBV19	CASSKIAGVDTQYF	TGTGCCAGTAGTAAAATAGCGGGGGTAGATACGCAGTATTTT
.	TRBJ1-2	.	TRBV12-3/TRBV12-4	CASKVGSGLNYGYTF	TGTGCCAGCAAGGTTGGCAGCGGGCTCAACTATGGCTACACCTTC
.	TRBJ1-3	.	TRBV19	CASNRGAENTIYF	TGTGCCAGTAATCGGGGGGCAGAAAACACCATATATTTT
.	TRBJ2-7	.	TRBV6-5	CASSTHRESYEQYF	TGTGCCAGCAGTACCCACAGGGAGTCCTACGAGCAGTACTTC
.	TRBJ2-7	.	TRBV23-1	CASSPAGLLYEQYF	TGCGCCAGCAGTCCGGCGGGATTACTCTACGAGCAGTACTTC
many	TRBJ1-5	.	TRBV7-8	CASSLGLGVSGNQPQHF	TGTGCCAGCAGCTTAGGATTAGGGGTATCTGGCAATCAGCCCCAGCATTTT
.	TRBJ1-1	.	TRBV19	CASSIAGVVNTEAFF	TGTGCCAGTAGTATAGCAGGAGTTGTGAACACGGAAGCTTTCTTT
few	TRBJ1-5	.	TRBV7-9	CASSLGEGEDQPQHF	TGTGCCAGCAGCTTAGGGGAAGGTGAGGATCAGCCCCAGCATTTT
.	TRBJ2-2	TRBD2	TRBV19	CASMGRLAGGTGELFF	TGTGCCAGTATGGGGAGACTAGCGGGAGGTACCGGGGAGCTGTTTTTT
.	TRBJ1-1	.	TRBV30	CACLWLPLTNTEAFF	TGTGCCTGTCTATGGCTACCCTTGACGAACACTGAAGCTTTCTTT
.	TRBJ1-2	.	TRBV15	CATIMGGGYGYTF	TGTGCCACCATCATGGGGGGCGGCTATGGCTACACCTTC
.	TRBJ1-1	.	TRBV6-6	CASTQTALNTEAFF	TGTGCCAGCACCCAGACAGCCTTGAACACTGAAGCTTTCTTT
.	TRBJ2-7	TRBD1	TRBV28	CASSSPGPGQGVWQYF	TGTGCCAGCAGTTCACCCGGTCCGGGACAGGGGGTATGGCAGTACTTC
.	TRBJ2-5	.	TRBV19	CASSKEYFGGETQYF	TGTGCCAGTAGTAAGGAGTATTTCGGAGGGGAGACCCAGTACTTC
.	TRBJ2-5	.	TRBV7-6	CASSLDATRITETQYF	TGTGCCAGCAGCTTAGACGCCACGAGGATTACAGAGACCCAGTACTTC
.	TRBJ1-4	.	TRBV7-2	CASSRPVPPVGAGNEKLFF	TGTGCCAGCAGTAGACCCGTCCCTCCCGTGGGTGCTGGTAATGAAAAACTGTTTTTT
.	TRBJ1-2	TRBD1	TRBV28	CASTQIQGYGYTF	TGTGCCAGCACACAAATACAGGGGTATGGCTACACCTTC
.	TRBJ1-1	TRBD1	TRBV5-1	CASSARTGDSNTEAFF	TGCGCCAGCAGCGCAAGGACAGGCGACTCTAACACTGAAGCTTTCTTT
few	TRBJ2-1	TRBD1	TRBV5-6	CASSYSGTGVSEQFF	TGTGCCAGCAGCTACTCCGGGACAGGGGTTTCTGAGCAGTTCTTC
.	TRBJ2-1	.	TRBV19	CASSIAESSYNEQFF	TGTGCCAGTAGTATAGCGGAGAGCTCCTACAATGAGCAGTTCTTC
once	TRBJ1-5	.	TRBV12-3/TRBV12-4	CASSLEGVVGQPQHF	TGTGCCAGCAGTTTGGAGGGGGTAGTCGGTCAGCCCCAGCATTTT
many	TRBJ2-4	TRBD2	TRBV6-2/TRBV6-3	CASSLAGLAKNIQYF	TGTGCCAGCAGTTTAGCGGGGCTAGCCAAAAACATTCAGTACTTC
few	TRBJ2-7	.	TRBV6-6	CASSYVGGEQYF	TGTGCCAGCAGTTACGTTGGGGGCGAGCAGTACTTC
many	TRBJ2-7	.	TRBV28	CASSLLGGSYEQYF	TGTGCCAGCAGTTTATTGGGGGGAAGCTACGAGCAGTACTTC
.	TRBJ1-1	.	TRBV12-3/TRBV12-4	CASIGETEQNTEAFF	TGTGCCAGCATTGGGGAAACTGAACAGAACACTGAAGCTTTCTTT
.	TRBJ1-1	.	TRBV7-9	CASSARRGRDTEAFF	TGTGCCAGCAGCGCGAGACGGGGTCGCGACACTGAAGCTTTCTTT
many	TRBJ2-1	TRBD2	TRBV7-6	CASSFKAGIYNEQFF	TGTGCCAGCAGCTTCAAAGCGGGAATCTACAATGAGCAGTTCTTC
.	TRBJ2-7	TRBD1	TRBV12-3/TRBV12-4	CASSSGTGGFYEQYF	TGTGCCAGCAGTTCCGGGACAGGTGGTTTCTACGAGCAGTACTTC
many	TRBJ1-1	.	TRBV7-8	CASSLEKGKNTEAFF	TGTGCCAGCAGCTTAGAAAAGGGGAAGAACACTGAAGCTTTCTTT
.	TRBJ2-1	TRBD2	TRBV28	CASSPSTSGRGEQFF	TGTGCCAGCAGTCCCTCAACTAGCGGGAGGGGTGAGCAGTTCTTC
.	TRBJ1-1	.	TRBV3-1	CASSHRPNTEAFF	TGTGCCAGCAGCCACAGACCGAACACTGAAGCTTTCTTT
many	TRBJ2-1	TRBD2	TRBV7-2	CASSLTSGRGSNEQFF	TGTGCCAGCAGCTTGACTAGCGGGAGGGGAAGCAATGAGCAGTTCTTC
few	TRBJ1-5	.	TRBV15	CATSRDRVRDQPQHF	TGTGCCACCAGCAGAGATCGGGTCAGGGATCAGCCCCAGCATTTT
.	TRBJ2-5	.	TRBV28	CASSVTNLETQYF	TGTGCCAGCAGTGTCACCAACTTGGAGACCCAGTACTTC
many	TRBJ1-1	.	TRBV28	CASRQVLNEAFF	TGTGCCAGTCGACAGGTCCTGAATGAAGCTTTCTTT
few	TRBJ2-1	.	TRBV5-8	CASSLTRGPLIHEQFF	TGTGCCAGCAGCTTGACAAGGGGTCCCCTTATCCATGAGCAGTTCTTC
few	TRBJ1-2	TRBD1	TRBV7-2	CASSDRGPYGYTF	TGTGCCAGCAGCGACAGGGGGCCCTATGGCTACACCTTC
.	TRBJ2-1	.	TRBV5-5	CASRTELVVDEQFF	TGTGCCAGCAGGACTGAACTAGTCGTAGATGAGCAGTTCTTC
many	TRBJ1-2	.	TRBV5-1	CASSQANYGYTF	TGCGCCAGCAGCCAGGCTAACTATGGCTACACCTTC
.	TRBJ1-1	TRBD1	TRBV30	CTRGRDTEAFF	TGTACTAGGGGGCGGGACACTGAAGCTTTCTTT
few	TRBJ2-7	.	TRBV20-1	CSARSGDTAGYEQYF	TGCAGTGCTAGAAGCGGGGACACCGCCGGCTACGAGCAGTACTTC
many	TRBJ2-7	TRBD2	TRBV7-2	CASSPVSGGLYEQYF	TGTGCCAGCAGCCCGGTTAGCGGGGGTTTGTACGAGCAGTACTTC
.	TRBJ1-5	.	TRBV20-1	CSASTGPRHTGTHF	TGCAGTGCTAGCACAGGTCCACGCCACACAGGTACGCATTTT